This passage covers 24 T cell receptor beta chains from one sample sequenced in a study of blood T cell dynamics during melanoma immunotherapy. Assay used: immunoSEQ multiplex PCR; TCRdb lists only in-frame clones, some missing. The profile shows 5,500 to 9,000 clones, approximately 80% of them singletons. The time point here: week 3, after first cycle of checkpoint inhibitor. The starting material was blood, obtained from a patient treated with checkpoint blockade. Every receptor here comes from a human donor with melanoma.

J is TRBJ2-2 and V is TRBV10-3, with D unresolved. Between the trimmed V and J ends, which lost 3 bases and 5 bases, there was a span of 13 bases. CDR3 length: 15 amino acids. The germline gives CDR1 ENHRY, CDR2 SYGVKD. CDR3 amino acids: CAISEGRVYTGELFF. The CDR3 DNA is TGTGCCATCAGTGAAGGCAGAGTCTATACCGGGGAGCTGTTTTTT.

The chain employs TRBV5-6 and TRBJ1-1, with a tentative D call TRBD1 (5 bases). The germline gives CDR1 SGHDT, CDR2 YYEEEE. The ends were cut back, 0 bases at V and 4 bases at J, with 7 bases in the middle. CDR3 size: 13 residues. CDR3 sequence (DNA): TGTGCCAGCAGCTTGGGTGGGGCCACTGAAGCTTTCTTT. It specifies CASSLGGATEAFF.

This clone was seen only a few times. The chain is built from TRBV19 and TRBJ1-2, with no clear D. The CDR3 totals 15 residues. The germline CDR1 and CDR2 sequences are LNHDA and SQIVND (reference sequence). Trimming cost V 7 bases and J 1 base, with 16 bases left between them. The CDR3: CASTRDGVLNYGYTF. Written as DNA, the CDR3 is TGTGCCAGTACTCGAGATGGGGTCCTTAACTATGGCTACACCTTC.

This chain uses TRBV30 with TRBJ2-5; D is ambiguous. This CDR3 is built from 11 residues. CDR1 is GTSNPN, CDR2 SVGIG, per germline (reference sequence). Deletions cut 3 bases from V and 5 bases from J, with 7 bases between. This CDR3 is CAWRGRETQYF. CDR3 bases: TGTGCCTGGAGGGGAAGGGAGACCCAGTACTTC.

This sequence joins TRBV5-6 and TRBJ1-1, with a weak D call TRBD1 (5 bases). The CDR3 is made up of 16 amino acids. Germline V CDR1 and CDR2: SGHDT, YYEEEE. The V and J ends lost 4 bases and 0 bases respectively, with 16 bases between them. The CDR3 coding sequence is TGTGCCAGCAGCGCATACAGGTACGATATGAACACTGAAGCTTTCTTT. This gives the protein CASSAYRYDMNTEAFF.

The CDR3: CASSLERDSMFDEQFF. Written as DNA, the CDR3 is TGTGCCAGCAGTCTAGAACGGGACAGTATGTTTGATGAGCAGTTCTTC. V gene TRBV7-8 combines with J gene TRBJ2-1, with 7 nucleotides matching TRBD1. With V trimmed by 6 bases and J by 8 bases, 16 bases remained unmatched. Germline values: CDR1 SGHVS, CDR2 FQNEAQ. The CDR3 is 16 amino acids.

A single count supports this clone. The V gene is TRBV6-5, the J gene TRBJ2-7, with TRBD1 as a possible D gene (6 bases). The CDR3 has 16 residues. V dropped 4 bases and J dropped 3 bases, with 19 bases sitting between them. CDR1 is MNHEY and CDR2 is SVGAGI in the germline V gene. The CDR3 DNA reads as TGTGCCAGCAGTTTAGAGGGGGTACTCCCCCTCTACGAGCAGTACTTC. It specifies CASSLEGVLPLYEQYF.

This clone has only a few counts. CDR3 protein: CASSLRGQTSYEQYF. CDR3 in DNA: TGTGCCAGCAGCTTAAGAGGCCAGACCTCCTACGAGCAGTACTTC. V and J are TRBV7-2 and TRBJ2-7; D call uncertain. Trimming removed 2 bases at V and 0 bases at J, with 11 bases between. CDR3 length: 15 residues. Germline lookup yields CDR1 SGHTA and CDR2 FQGNSA.

V usage is TRBV14 and J usage is TRBJ1-6, with no clear D. The CDR3 length is 15 residues. The germline gives CDR1 SGHDN, CDR2 FVKESK. Trimming pared 0 bases from V and 9 bases from J, leaving 12 bases between. The CDR3, as DNA: TGTGCCAGCAGCCAAGATAACCGAGGAGGTTCACCCCTCCACTTT. It yields the protein CASSQDNRGGSPLHF.

The chain carries TRBV28 and TRBJ1-1, with D perhaps matching TRBD1 (6 bases). Germline assignment: CDR1 MDHEN and CDR2 SYDVKM. Trimming shortened V by 4 bases and J by 1 base, and 10 bases separated the two germline ends. CDR3 length: 14 amino acids. This chain's CDR3 is CASSWGASNTEAFF. CDR3 bases: TGTGCCAGCAGTTGGGGGGCTTCGAACACTGAAGCTTTCTTT.

V is TRBV5-6 and J is TRBJ2-7, with D tentatively TRBD2 (5 bases). The ends were cut back, 4 bases at V and 5 bases at J, with 13 bases in the middle. Looked up from germline, CDR1 is SGHDT and CDR2 is YYEEEE. This CDR3 contains 13 residues. The CDR3 protein is CASSPDWSHEQYF. Written as DNA, the CDR3 is TGTGCCAGCAGCCCGGACTGGTCCCACGAGCAGTACTTC.

The CDR3 bases are TGTGCCAGCAGCTCACAGGGGGGCACTAATGAAAAACTGTTTTTT. Translated: CASSSQGGTNEKLFF. This chain uses TRBV5-4 with TRBJ1-4; TRBD1 aligns across 8 bases. V lost 3 bases, J lost 2 bases, and 3 bases stayed unmatched. The germline CDR1 and CDR2 sequences are SGHNT and YYREEE (reference sequence). The CDR3 extends over 15 amino acids.

This clone was picked up a small number of times. This rearrangement joins TRBV18 to TRBJ2-3, with D possibly matching TRBD2 (5 bases). The CDR3 loop spans 14 amino acids. The V gene's germline CDR1 is KGHSH and CDR2 LQKENI. Trimming took off 3 bases at V and 3 bases at J, with 10 bases between the two ends. CDR3 residues: CASSPMGGTDTQYF. The CDR3 nucleotides read TGTGCCAGCTCACCGATGGGCGGGACAGATACGCAGTATTTT.

The rearrangement joins TRBV5-1 to TRBJ2-7, with D perhaps matching TRBD1 (5 bases). Germline CDR1 is SGHRS and CDR2 is YFSETQ. The V gene lost 4 bases and the J gene lost 4 bases, with 18 bases spanning the gap. CDR3 length equals 15 residues. This CDR3 is CASSQQVGPEYEQYF. CDR3 in DNA: TGCGCCAGCAGCCAACAGGTAGGGCCAGAATACGAGCAGTACTTC.

This chain uses TRBV7-8 with TRBJ1-5; D uncertain. V gave up 5 bases and J gave up 1 base, with 9 bases separating them. Germline CDR1 and CDR2: SGHVS and FQNEAQ. The CDR3 has 14 amino acids. CDR3 protein: CASSQRVSNQPQHF. The CDR3 DNA sequence: TGTGCCAGCAGCCAGCGGGTGAGCAATCAGCCCCAGCATTTT.

This sequence joins TRBV9 and TRBJ2-3; 11 bases are shared with TRBD2. This CDR3 comprises 16 residues. The trim removed 1 base at V and 2 bases at J, leaving 3 bases unmatched. CDR1 SGDLS and CDR2 YYNGEE come from the germline V gene. CDR3 bases: TGTGCCAGCAGCGTATCTAGCGGGGGGACCACAGATACGCAGTATTTT. This codes for CASSVSSGGTTDTQYF.

This chain uses TRBV19 with TRBJ2-7; D could derive from TRBD1 or TRBD2 (6 bases each). Trimming took off 6 bases at V and 7 bases at J, with 10 bases between the two ends. The germline V gene encodes CDR1 LNHDA and CDR2 SQIVND (reference sequence). This CDR3 contains 11 residues. In DNA form, the CDR3 reads TGTGCCAGTAGCCTAGGGGGGGAGCAGTACTTC. Translation gives CASSLGGEQYF.

The J gene is TRBJ2-5, the V gene TRBV11-2; TRBD1 might be the D (5 bases). Germline V gene lookup returns CDR1 SGHAT and CDR2 FQNNGV. V lost 4 bases and J lost 1, with 10 bases in between. The CDR3 is made up of 14 amino acids. CDR3 in amino acids: CASSSGHFQETQYF. Written as DNA, the CDR3 is TGTGCCAGCAGCTCCGGACACTTCCAAGAGACCCAGTACTTC.

The chain employs TRBV15 and TRBJ1-3; the D gene is possibly TRBD1 (5 bases). Per the germline V gene, CDR1 is LNHNV and CDR2 is YYDKDF (reference sequence). Trimming took off 4 bases at V and 2 bases at J, with 15 bases between the two ends. This CDR3 has 16 amino acids. Written as DNA, the CDR3 is TGTGCCACCAGCACTCGAACGGGACTTGCTGGAAACACCATATATTTT. It is translated as CATSTRTGLAGNTIYF.

This CDR3 is CASSLASGRNEQFF. The CDR3 region has the DNA TGCGCCAGCAGCTTGGCCAGTGGTAGGAATGAGCAGTTCTTC. This chain connects TRBV5-1 to TRBJ2-1; D gene uncertain. The CDR3 contains 14 residues. Germline-derived CDR1 and CDR2 are SGHRS and YFSETQ. Trimming removed 0 bases from V and 7 bases from J, with 11 bases in between.

The rearrangement joins TRBV5-1 to TRBJ2-1, with 13 bases lining up with TRBD2. V lost 5 bases, J lost 2 bases, and 7 bases stayed unmatched. CDR1 and CDR2 (germline): SGHRS, YFSETQ. CDR3 length: 17 amino acids. The CDR3 reads CASRLTSGGSAYNEQFF. In nucleotides, the CDR3 is TGCGCCAGCAGGCTGACTAGCGGGGGGTCCGCCTACAATGAGCAGTTCTTC.

The gene calls are TRBV6-1 and TRBJ1-5; unclear D gene. V gave up 1 base and J gave up 0 bases, with 13 bases separating them. Germline V CDR1 and CDR2: MNHNS, SASEGT. The CDR3 sequence is 17 residues long. The CDR3 DNA sequence: TGTGCCAGCAGTGAAGGGATTGGGCCCATTAGCAATCAGCCCCAGCATTTT. Translated: CASSEGIGPISNQPQHF.

The rearrangement uses TRBV11-1 and TRBJ2-1; D uncertain. The ends were cut back, 2 bases at V and 10 bases at J, with 12 bases in the middle. Germline V lookup: CDR1 SGHAT, CDR2 FQDESV (reference sequence). This CDR3 is 13 amino acids long. CDR3 region: CASSLSRLLEQFF. The CDR3 DNA reads TGTGCCAGCAGCTTATCGAGGTTACTCGAGCAGTTCTTC.

V usage is TRBV2 and J usage is TRBJ2-5, with D possibly matching TRBD2 (5 bases). The J call could be wrong; TRBJ2-7 is a better fit for the DNA end. Germline V gene data show CDR1 as SNHLY and CDR2 as FYNNEI. The CDR3 spans 13 residues. CDR3 sequence reads: CASSDREAYEQYF. CDR3 DNA sequence: TGTGCCAGCAGTGACCGGGAAGCCTACGAGCAGTACTTC.